These T cell receptor beta chains were read from a single sample in a study of cytomegalovirus exposure and HLA in healthy donors. Some clones are missing from TCRdb's copy, which holds only in-frame ones; the method was immunoSEQ multiplex PCR. The table lists about 160,000 clones, approximately 80% of them singletons. Sequences were obtained from PBMCs. Receptors were obtained from a man between 45 and 60 years old in good health and CMV-seropositive. Each CDR3 is given with its conserved first and last residue. A D gene is named only where the DNA matches it firmly. Rows give clone size only sometimes, using once, few, many, or a class for an expanded clone.

D gene: .; V gene: TRBV29-1; clone size: .; J gene: TRBJ2-7; CDR3 protein: CSVRQASYEQYF; CDR3 DNA: TGCAGCGTCAGACAGGCTTCCTACGAGCAGTACTTC
D gene: TRBD2; V gene: TRBV11-2; clone size: once; J gene: TRBJ2-1; CDR3 protein: CASSPRRGGPNEQFF; CDR3 DNA: TGTGCCAGCAGCCCGAGGCGGGGGGGGCCAAATGAGCAGTTCTTC
D gene: TRBD2; V gene: TRBV5-1; clone size: .; J gene: TRBJ2-7; CDR3 protein: CASSVGLAGYEQYF; CDR3 DNA: TGCGCCAGCAGCGTAGGACTAGCGGGCTACGAGCAGTACTTC
D gene: .; V gene: TRBV5-4; clone size: few; J gene: TRBJ2-7; CDR3 protein: CASSYTGWEQYF; CDR3 DNA: TGTGCCAGCAGCTACACAGGATGGGAGCAGTACTTC
D gene: TRBD2; V gene: TRBV10-3; clone size: few; J gene: TRBJ2-7; CDR3 protein: CATKRGDYEQYF; CDR3 DNA: TGTGCCACCAAACGGGGGGACTACGAGCAGTACTTC
D gene: TRBD1; V gene: TRBV5-1; clone size: .; J gene: TRBJ1-1; CDR3 protein: CASSSSTGGPTEAFF; CDR3 DNA: TGCGCCAGCAGCTCGTCGACAGGGGGCCCCACTGAAGCTTTCTTT
D gene: TRBD2; V gene: TRBV27; clone size: few; J gene: TRBJ2-4; CDR3 protein: CASSSLAVAKNIQYF; CDR3 DNA: TGTGCCAGCAGTTCGCTAGCGGTAGCCAAAAACATTCAGTACTTC
D gene: TRBD1; V gene: TRBV2; clone size: .; J gene: TRBJ2-7; CDR3 protein: CASNPLGTAISSYEQYF; CDR3 DNA: TGTGCCAGCAACCCACTCGGGACAGCTATCAGCTCCTACGAGCAGTACTTC
D gene: .; V gene: TRBV28; clone size: .; J gene: TRBJ1-5; CDR3 protein: CASSLLGEYQPQHF; CDR3 DNA: TGTGCCAGCAGTTTACTAGGGGAATACCAGCCCCAGCATTTT
D gene: .; V gene: TRBV19; clone size: .; J gene: TRBJ1-5; CDR3 protein: CASSIEAAALGNQPQHF; CDR3 DNA: TGTGCCAGTAGTATCGAGGCAGCCGCCCTCGGCAATCAGCCCCAGCATTTT
D gene: TRBD1; V gene: TRBV2; clone size: .; J gene: TRBJ2-7; CDR3 protein: CASRVNRDSTYEQYF; CDR3 DNA: TGTGCCAGCAGAGTAAACCGGGACAGCACCTACGAGCAGTACTTC
D gene: .; V gene: TRBV6-6; clone size: .; J gene: TRBJ2-7; CDR3 protein: CASSTVYEQYF; CDR3 DNA: TGTGCCAGCAGTACAGTCTACGAGCAGTACTTC
D gene: TRBD2; V gene: TRBV5-1; clone size: .; J gene: TRBJ2-7; CDR3 protein: CASSGGGQQYF; CDR3 DNA: TGCGCCAGCAGCGGGGGGGGACAGCAGTACTTC
D gene: .; V gene: TRBV10-3; clone size: .; J gene: TRBJ1-3; CDR3 protein: CAIRPTGNSGNTIYF; CDR3 DNA: TGTGCCATCAGGCCGACAGGAAACTCTGGAAACACCATATATTTT
D gene: .; V gene: TRBV5-1; clone size: medium-sized; J gene: TRBJ1-5; CDR3 protein: CASSFEGDQPQHF; CDR3 DNA: TGCGCCAGCAGCTTTGAGGGGGATCAGCCCCAGCATTTT
D gene: TRBD1; V gene: TRBV14; clone size: few; J gene: TRBJ1-6; CDR3 protein: CASSQDRGNSPLHF; CDR3 DNA: TGTGCCAGCAGCCAAGACAGGGGGAATTCACCCCTCCACTTT
D gene: .; V gene: TRBV18; clone size: .; J gene: TRBJ2-2; CDR3 protein: CASSRPSGDTGELFF; CDR3 DNA: TGTGCCAGCTCACGGCCCTCGGGGGACACCGGGGAGCTGTTTTTT
D gene: .; V gene: TRBV19; clone size: .; J gene: TRBJ1-2; CDR3 protein: CASKVRGAYGYTF; CDR3 DNA: TGTGCCAGTAAGGTCCGGGGGGCCTATGGCTACACCTTC